One and the same sample provided the 5 T cell receptor beta chains below, sequenced in a study of regulatory T cells in long-lasting Graves disease. CDR3 regions were amplified by Arm-PCR using iRepertoire HTBI primers to build TCR beta libraries. In TCRdb, the multiplex PCR reads were re-called with MiXCR into one record per CDR3 protein. The sample holds about 560,000 distinct CDR3 sequences, 15% to 20% seen once. Time point here: newly diagnosed GD, antithyroid drugs for less than 3 months. RNA extracted from PBMCs served as the sequencing template. This same sample was also taken into another study, of T cells in Graves' hyperthyroidism and ophthalmopathy.

Specimen: peripheral blood mononuclear cells (PBMCs), collected at new diagnosis, from a patient treated with antithyroid drugs. These receptors all stem from a man aged 18 to 35 with Graves disease.

The chain joins TRBV11-2 to TRBJ2-3; 7 nucleotides match TRBD2. Germline loops: CDR1 SGHAT, CDR2 FQNNGV. This CDR3 contains 15 residues. V lost 8 bases and J lost 1; bases outside the gene matches: 9. The DNA of the CDR3 is TGTGCCAGCCTGGGGGAGGGCCTTGGCACAGATACGCAGTATTTT. Translated: CASLGEGLGTDTQYF.

This clonotype was picked up a small number of times. V usage is TRBV5-6 and J usage is TRBJ2-7; TRBD1 matches at 11 bases. The CDR3 consists of 14 residues. Germline V gene sequence: CDR1 SGHDT, CDR2 YYEEEE. V lost 4 bases, J lost 2 bases, and 2 bases stayed unmatched. The CDR3, as DNA: TGTGCCAGCAGCAAGGGACAGGGGGCCTACGAGCAGTACTTC. Translated: CASSKGQGAYEQYF.

This clonotype occurred many times. This chain connects TRBV12-3 or TRBV12-4 to TRBJ2-2; a weak D match, TRBD2 (5 bases). V was clipped by 6 bases and J by 4 bases, with 9 bases between them. CDR3 length equals 13 residues. The CDR3 loop reads CASSLDFTGELFF. The CDR3 coding sequence is TGTGCCAGCAGCCTGGACTTCACCGGGGAGCTGTTTTTT.

V is TRBV2 and J is TRBJ2-3; D is unresolved. CDR3 size: 15 residues. The germline V and J ends were trimmed by 5 bases and 0 bases, with 12 bases remaining between them. Per germline, CDR1 SNHLY and CDR2 FYNNEI. CDR3: CASSQTDTSTDTQYF. CDR3 nucleotide sequence: TGTGCCAGCAGTCAAACCGATACTAGCACAGATACGCAGTATTTT.

Many counts were recorded for this clonotype. The chain employs TRBV6-5 and TRBJ2-5; D not certain. Germline loops: CDR1 MNHEY, CDR2 SVGAGI. CDR3 length: 13 amino acids. Trimming left V 2 bases short and J 6 bases short, with 10 bases between. The CDR3 DNA reads TGTGCCAGCAGTTACGGACCGGAGCAGACCCAGTACTTC. Translation: CASSYGPEQTQYF.